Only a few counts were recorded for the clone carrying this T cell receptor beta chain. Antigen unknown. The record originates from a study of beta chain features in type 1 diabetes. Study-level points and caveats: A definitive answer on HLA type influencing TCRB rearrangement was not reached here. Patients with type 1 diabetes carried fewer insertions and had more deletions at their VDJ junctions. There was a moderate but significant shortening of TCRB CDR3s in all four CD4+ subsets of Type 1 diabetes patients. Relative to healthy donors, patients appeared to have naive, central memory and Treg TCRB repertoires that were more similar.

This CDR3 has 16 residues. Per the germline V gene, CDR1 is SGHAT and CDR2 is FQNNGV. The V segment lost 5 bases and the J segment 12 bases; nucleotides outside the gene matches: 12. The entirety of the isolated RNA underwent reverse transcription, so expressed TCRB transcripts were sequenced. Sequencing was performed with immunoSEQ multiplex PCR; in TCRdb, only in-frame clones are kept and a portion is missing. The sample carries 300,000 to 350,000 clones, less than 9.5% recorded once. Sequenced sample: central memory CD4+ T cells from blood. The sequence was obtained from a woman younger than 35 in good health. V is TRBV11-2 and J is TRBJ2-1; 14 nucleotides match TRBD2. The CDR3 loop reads CASSPFGLAGGWGQFF. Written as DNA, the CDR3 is TGTGCCAGCAGCCCGTTCGGACTAGCGGGAGGTTGGGGGCAGTTCTTC.